This T cell receptor (beta chain) was observed in a study of molecular identifiers for immune sequencing clone quantification. Whole-study results and caveats: Jurkat TCR RNA that was spiked in from one cell was reportedly detectable among 750,000 to 1,000,000 naive cells.

Sorting isolated naive CD8 T cells as CD8+CD4-CCR7+CD45RA+ events. The CDR3 extends over 17 amino acids. The germline gives CDR1 LGHNA, CDR2 YSLEER. Trimming removed 0 bases from V and 8 bases from J; junction bases left unmatched: 11. Concerning this clonotype itself: Its antigen is not known.

Library preparation followed earlier protocols using designated TCR primers. TCRdb recomputed calls from the PCR reads with MiXCR, one row per CDR3 protein. The sample comprises some 590,000 distinct CDR3 sequences, about 25% of which are singletons, and about 0.84% rests with the top ten. This receptor was identified in a human donor in good health. Some libraries in this study had Jurkat cell RNA spiked in. This rearrangement joins TRBV4-3 to TRBJ1-4; TRBD1 matches 8 bases. Sequencing was performed on naive CD8+ T cells from blood, with Jurkat cell RNA spiked in. Subset specified: FACS-sorted CD8+CD4-CCR7+CD45RA+ naive T cells. CDR3 nucleotides: TGCGCCAGCAGCCAAGATTTAAATGACAGGGGAAGGGAAAAACTGTTTTTT. Its protein is CASSQDLNDRGREKLFF.